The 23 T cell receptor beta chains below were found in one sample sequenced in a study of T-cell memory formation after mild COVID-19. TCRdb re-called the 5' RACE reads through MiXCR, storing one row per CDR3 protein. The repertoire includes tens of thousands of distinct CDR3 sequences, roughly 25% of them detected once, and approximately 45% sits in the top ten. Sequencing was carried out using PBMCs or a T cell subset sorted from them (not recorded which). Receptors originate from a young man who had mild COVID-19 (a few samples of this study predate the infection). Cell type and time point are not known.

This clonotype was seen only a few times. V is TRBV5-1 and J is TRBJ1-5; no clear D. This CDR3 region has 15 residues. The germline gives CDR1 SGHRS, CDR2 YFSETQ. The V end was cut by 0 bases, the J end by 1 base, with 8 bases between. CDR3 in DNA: TGCGCCAGCAGCTTGGACCTCGCCAGCAATCAGCCCCAGCATTTT. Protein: CASSLDLASNQPQHF.

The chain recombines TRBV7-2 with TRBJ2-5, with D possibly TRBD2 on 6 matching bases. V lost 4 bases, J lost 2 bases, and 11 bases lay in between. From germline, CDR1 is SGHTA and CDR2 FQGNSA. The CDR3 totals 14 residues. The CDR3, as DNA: TGTGCCAGCAGCTCCAGCGCGGGGCAAGAGACCCAGTACTTC. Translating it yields CASSSSAGQETQYF.

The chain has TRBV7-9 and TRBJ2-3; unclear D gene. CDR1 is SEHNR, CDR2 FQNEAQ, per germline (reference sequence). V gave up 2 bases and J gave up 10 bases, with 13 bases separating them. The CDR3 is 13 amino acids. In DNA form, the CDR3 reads TGTGCCAGCAGCTTATCCCCCGCATTGGCGCAGTATTTT. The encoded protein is CASSLSPALAQYF.

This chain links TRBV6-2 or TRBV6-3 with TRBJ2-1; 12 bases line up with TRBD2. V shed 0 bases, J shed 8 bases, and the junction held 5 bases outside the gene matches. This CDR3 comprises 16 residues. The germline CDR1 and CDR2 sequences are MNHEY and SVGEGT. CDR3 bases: TGTGCCAGCAGTTACTCGACTAGCGGGGGTACGGATGAGCAGTTCTTC. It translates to CASSYSTSGGTDEQFF.

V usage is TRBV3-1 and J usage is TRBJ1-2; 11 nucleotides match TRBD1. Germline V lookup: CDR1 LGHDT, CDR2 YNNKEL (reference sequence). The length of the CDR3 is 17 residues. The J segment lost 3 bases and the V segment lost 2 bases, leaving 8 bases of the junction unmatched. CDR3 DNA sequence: TGTGCCAGCAGCCAAAGACCGGACAGGGGGCGAGACTATGGCTACACCTTC. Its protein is CASSQRPDRGRDYGYTF.

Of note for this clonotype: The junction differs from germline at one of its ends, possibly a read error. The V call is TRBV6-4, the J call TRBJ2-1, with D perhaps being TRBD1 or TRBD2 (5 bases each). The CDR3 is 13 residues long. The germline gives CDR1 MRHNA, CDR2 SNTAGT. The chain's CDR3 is CASSHSGRREQFF. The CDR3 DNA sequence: TGTGCCAGCAGTCACTCAGGGCGGAGGGAGCAGTTCTTC.

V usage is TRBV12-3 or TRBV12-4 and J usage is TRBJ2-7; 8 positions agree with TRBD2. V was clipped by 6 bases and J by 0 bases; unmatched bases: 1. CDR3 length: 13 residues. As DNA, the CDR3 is TGTGCCAGCAGCGCGGGGGGCTCCTACGAGCAGTACGTC. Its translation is CASSAGGSYEQYV.

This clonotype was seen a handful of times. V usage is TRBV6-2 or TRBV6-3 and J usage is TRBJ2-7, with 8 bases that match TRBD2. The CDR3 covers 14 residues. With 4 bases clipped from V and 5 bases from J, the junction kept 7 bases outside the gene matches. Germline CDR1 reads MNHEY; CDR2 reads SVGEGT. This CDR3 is CASSWRGDLDEQYF. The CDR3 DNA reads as TGTGCCAGCAGTTGGCGGGGGGACCTCGACGAGCAGTACTTC.

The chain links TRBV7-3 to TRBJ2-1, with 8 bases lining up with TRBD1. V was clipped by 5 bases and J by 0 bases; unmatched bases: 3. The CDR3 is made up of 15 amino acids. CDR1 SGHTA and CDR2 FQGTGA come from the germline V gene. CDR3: CASSHRGASYNEQFF. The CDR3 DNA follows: TGTGCCAGCAGCCACAGGGGGGCCTCCTACAATGAGCAGTTCTTC.

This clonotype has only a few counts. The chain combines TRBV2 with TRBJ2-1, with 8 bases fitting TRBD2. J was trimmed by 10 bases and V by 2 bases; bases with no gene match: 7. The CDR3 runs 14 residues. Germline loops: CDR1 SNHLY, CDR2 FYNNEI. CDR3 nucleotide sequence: TGTGCCAGCAGTGAACCAAGCGGGGGAATAGAGCAGTTCTTC. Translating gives CASSEPSGGIEQFF.

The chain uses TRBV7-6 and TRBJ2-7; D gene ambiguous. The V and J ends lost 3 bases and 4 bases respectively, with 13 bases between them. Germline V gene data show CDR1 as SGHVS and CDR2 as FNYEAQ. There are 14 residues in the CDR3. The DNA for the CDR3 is TGTGCCAGCAGCTTGGCACCAGATTTTTACGAGCAGTACGTC. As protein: CASSLAPDFYEQYV.

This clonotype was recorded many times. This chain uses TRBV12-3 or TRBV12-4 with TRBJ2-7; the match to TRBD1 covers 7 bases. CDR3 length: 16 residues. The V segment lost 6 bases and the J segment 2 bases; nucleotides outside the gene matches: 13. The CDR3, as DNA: TGTGCCAGCAGACCCCCTTGGGGACAGACCCCCTACGAGCAGTACTTC. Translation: CASRPPWGQTPYEQYF.

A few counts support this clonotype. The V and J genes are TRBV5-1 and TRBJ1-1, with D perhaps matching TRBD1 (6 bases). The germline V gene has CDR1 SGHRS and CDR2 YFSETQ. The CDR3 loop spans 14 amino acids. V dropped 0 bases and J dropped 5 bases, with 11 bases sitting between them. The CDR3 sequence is CASSLGGGRTEAFF. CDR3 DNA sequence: TGCGCCAGCAGCTTGGGTGGGGGGCGGACTGAAGCTTTCTTT.

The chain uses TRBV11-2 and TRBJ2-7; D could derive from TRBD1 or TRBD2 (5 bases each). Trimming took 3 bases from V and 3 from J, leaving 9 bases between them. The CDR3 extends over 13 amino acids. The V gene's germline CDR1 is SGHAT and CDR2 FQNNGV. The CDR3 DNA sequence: TGTGCCAGCAGCTTTGGGACGGACTACGAGCAGTACGTC. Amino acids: CASSFGTDYEQYV.

CDR3 DNA: TGTGCCAGCAGCCAAGGGTGGGGCCTAGCCAAAAACATTCAGTACTTC. It codes for CASSQGWGLAKNIQYF. V is TRBV3-1 and J is TRBJ2-4; D is perhaps TRBD1 (5 bases). The germline CDR1 and CDR2 sequences are LGHDT and YNNKEL (reference sequence). CDR3 size: 16 residues. Trimming cost V 1 base and J 0 bases, with 10 bases left between them.

CDR3 amino acids: CASSSGSFEQFF. Written as DNA, the CDR3 is TGTGCCAGCAGCTCAGGGAGTTTTGAGCAGTTCTTC. The J gene is TRBJ2-1, the V gene TRBV7-8; D might be TRBD1 or TRBD2, each matching 5 bases. Trimming pared 4 bases from V and 9 bases from J, leaving 10 bases between. CDR1 SGHVS and CDR2 FQNEAQ come from the germline V gene. The CDR3 covers 12 residues.

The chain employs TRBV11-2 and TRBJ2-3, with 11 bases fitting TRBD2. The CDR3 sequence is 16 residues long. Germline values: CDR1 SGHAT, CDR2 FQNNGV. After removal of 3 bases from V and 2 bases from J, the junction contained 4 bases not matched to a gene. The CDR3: CASSFLAGGPTDTQYF. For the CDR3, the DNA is TGTGCCAGCAGCTTTTTAGCGGGGGGGCCCACAGATACGCAGTATTTT.

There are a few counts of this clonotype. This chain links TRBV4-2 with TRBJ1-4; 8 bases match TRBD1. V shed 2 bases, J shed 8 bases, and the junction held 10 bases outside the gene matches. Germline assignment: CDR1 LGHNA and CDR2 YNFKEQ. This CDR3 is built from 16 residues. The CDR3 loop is CASSQPTQGVREKLFF. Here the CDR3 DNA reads TGTGCCAGCAGCCAACCCACACAGGGGGTGCGAGAAAAACTGTTTTTT.

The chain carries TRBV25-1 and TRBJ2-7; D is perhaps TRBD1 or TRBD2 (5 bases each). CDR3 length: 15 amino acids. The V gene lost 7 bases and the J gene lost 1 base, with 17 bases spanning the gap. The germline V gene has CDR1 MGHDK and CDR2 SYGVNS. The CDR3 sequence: CASTGTRDPSYEQYF. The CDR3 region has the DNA TGTGCCAGCACGGGGACCCGGGACCCGTCCTACGAGCAGTACTTC.

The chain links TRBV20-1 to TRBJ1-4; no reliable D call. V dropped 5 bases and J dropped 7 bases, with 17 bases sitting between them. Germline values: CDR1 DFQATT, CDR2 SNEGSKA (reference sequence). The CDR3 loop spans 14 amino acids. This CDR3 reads CSAQGLGGSEKLFF. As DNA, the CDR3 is TGCAGTGCTCAAGGGTTGGGAGGTTCTGAAAAACTGTTTTTT.

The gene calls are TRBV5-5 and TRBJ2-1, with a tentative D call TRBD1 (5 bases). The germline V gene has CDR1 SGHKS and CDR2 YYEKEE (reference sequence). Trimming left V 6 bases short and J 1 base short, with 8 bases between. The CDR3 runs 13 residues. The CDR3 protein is CASKTGSYNEQFF. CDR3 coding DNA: TGTGCCAGCAAAACAGGTTCCTACAATGAGCAGTTCTTC.

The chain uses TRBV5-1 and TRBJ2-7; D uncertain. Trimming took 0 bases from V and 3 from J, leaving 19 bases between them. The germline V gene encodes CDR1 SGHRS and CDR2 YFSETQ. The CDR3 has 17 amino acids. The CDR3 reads CASSLDTPGPGLYEQYF. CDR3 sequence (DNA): TGCGCCAGCAGCTTGGATACCCCTGGTCCTGGTCTCTACGAGCAGTACTTC. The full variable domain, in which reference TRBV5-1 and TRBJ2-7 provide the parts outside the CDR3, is KAGVTQTPRYLIKTRGQQVTLSCSPISGHRSVSWYQQTPGQGLQFLFEYFSETQRNKGNFPGRFSGRQFSNSRSEMNVSTLELGDSALYLCASSLDTPGPGLYEQYFGPGTRLTVT.

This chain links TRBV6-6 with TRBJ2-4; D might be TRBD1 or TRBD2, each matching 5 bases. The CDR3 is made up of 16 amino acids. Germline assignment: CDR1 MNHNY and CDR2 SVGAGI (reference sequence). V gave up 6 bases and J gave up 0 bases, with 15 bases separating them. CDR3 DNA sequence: TGTGCCAGCAGCCGGGGACGGAGCCTAGCCAAAAACATTCAGTACTTC. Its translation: CASSRGRSLAKNIQYF.